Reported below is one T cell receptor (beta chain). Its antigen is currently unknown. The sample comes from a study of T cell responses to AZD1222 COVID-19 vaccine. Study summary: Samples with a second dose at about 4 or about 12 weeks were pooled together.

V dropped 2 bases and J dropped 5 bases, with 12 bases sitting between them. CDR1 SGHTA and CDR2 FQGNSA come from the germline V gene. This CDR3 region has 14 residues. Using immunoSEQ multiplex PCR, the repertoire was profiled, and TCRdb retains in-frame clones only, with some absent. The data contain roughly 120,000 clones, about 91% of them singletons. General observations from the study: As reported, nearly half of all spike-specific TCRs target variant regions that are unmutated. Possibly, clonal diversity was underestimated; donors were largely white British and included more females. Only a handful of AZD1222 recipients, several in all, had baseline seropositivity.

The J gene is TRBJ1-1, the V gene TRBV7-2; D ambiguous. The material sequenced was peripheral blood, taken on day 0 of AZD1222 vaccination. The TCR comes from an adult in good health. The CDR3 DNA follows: TGTGCCAGCAGCTTAACCCCCGGGAGGACTGAAGCTTTCTTT. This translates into CASSLTPGRTEAFF.